These 32 T cell receptor beta chains originate from one sample sequenced in a study of identical twins. MiXCR was run by TCRdb on the 5' RACE reads, yielding one entry per CDR3 protein. The sample includes about 240,000 distinct CDR3 sequences, more than 9% of them seen just once. Sequenced sample: memory T cells sorted from blood. The receptors shown here come from a man between 45 and 60 years old in good health.

In its sample, this clonotype was seen a few times. The genes are TRBV6-2 or TRBV6-3 and TRBJ1-2, with TRBD1 identical over 11 bases. V was pared by 2 bases and J by 8 bases, with 13 bases of the junction left unmatched. There are 17 residues in the CDR3. CDR1 and CDR2 (germline): MNHEY, SVGEGT. CDR3 sequence (DNA): TGTGCCAGCAGTTACCACAACTCGCCGGGACAGGGGGACGGCTACACCTTC. This encodes CASSYHNSPGQGDGYTF.

This clonotype was detected only once. This chain links TRBV20-1 with TRBJ2-3; 13 bases are a match to TRBD2. The CDR3 covers 20 residues. The germline V gene has CDR1 DFQATT and CDR2 SNEGSKA (reference sequence). The V gene end was trimmed by 1 base and the J gene end by 0 bases; junction bases not matched to a gene: 13. Here the CDR3 DNA reads TGCAGTGCTAGAGGTCTTGTCGGACTAGCGGGGGCGCCTAGCACAGATACGCAGTATTTT. Its translation: CSARGLVGLAGAPSTDTQYF.

The V gene is TRBV27, the J gene TRBJ1-1, with D perhaps TRBD1 (6 bases). From germline, CDR1 is MNHEY and CDR2 SMNVEV (reference sequence). V lost 5 bases, J lost 0 bases, and 13 bases lay in between. The CDR3 consists of 15 residues. The CDR3 bases are TGTGCCAGCAGTCTTTTGGGACATATGAACACTGAAGCTTTCTTT. Amino acid sequence: CASSLLGHMNTEAFF.

Many counts were recorded for this clonotype. The V call is TRBV9, the J call TRBJ2-2; D is ambiguous. V was cut by 4 bases and J by 8 bases, with 15 bases left in between. The germline V gene encodes CDR1 SGDLS and CDR2 YYNGEE. CDR3 length: 14 residues. DNA of the CDR3: TGTGCCAGCAGCCCCCGGAGCAGCTCTGGGGAGCTGTTTTTT. It is translated as CASSPRSSSGELFF.

This clonotype was counted many times. The J gene is TRBJ2-7, the V gene TRBV11-2; no definite D call. Looked up from germline, CDR1 is SGHAT and CDR2 is FQNNGV. Trimming pared 5 bases from V and 1 base from J, leaving 3 bases between. The CDR3 totals 11 residues. In DNA form, the CDR3 reads TGTGCCAGCAGCATTTCCTACGAGCAGTACTTC. It translates to CASSISYEQYF.

The V gene is TRBV12-3 or TRBV12-4, the J gene TRBJ1-3; D call uncertain. The CDR3 has 16 amino acids. Trimming removed 7 bases at V and 0 bases at J, with 16 bases between. The CDR3 sequence: CASTQAAGHSGNTIYF. As DNA, the CDR3 is TGTGCCAGCACCCAAGCGGCAGGCCACTCTGGAAACACCATATATTTT.

This clonotype came up a few times. V usage is TRBV7-2 and J usage is TRBJ1-2; no clear D. Germline V gene data show CDR1 as SGHTA and CDR2 as FQGNSA. The CDR3 sequence is 8 residues long. V was cut by 8 bases and J by 10 bases, with 5 bases left in between. The chain's CDR3 is CASSFYTF. As DNA, the CDR3 is TGTGCCAGCTCCTTCTACACCTTC.

The rearrangement links TRBV6-2 or TRBV6-3 to TRBJ2-7; 9 bases map to TRBD2. CDR1 and CDR2 from the germline V gene are MNHEY and SVGEGT. The V gene end was trimmed by 3 bases and the J gene end by 4 bases; junction bases not matched to a gene: 13. This CDR3 comprises 17 residues. Here the CDR3 DNA reads TGTGCCAGCAGTTATTCCGGGATACTGCGGGGGGGATACGAGCAGTACTTC. This codes for CASSYSGILRGGYEQYF.

This clonotype was observed a handful of times. This chain links TRBV7-2 with TRBJ1-2, with TRBD1 matching over 7 bases. Losses at the gene ends were 7 bases for V and 4 bases for J; bases not matched to a gene: 9. This CDR3 has 14 amino acids. Per the germline V gene, CDR1 is SGHTA and CDR2 is FQGNSA. The CDR3 spells CASTTGQTFYGYTF. CDR3 bases: TGTGCCAGCACCACGGGACAGACGTTCTATGGCTACACCTTC.

CDR3 in amino acids: CASSYGGNEHRASPPLEQYF. In DNA form, the CDR3 reads TGTGCCAGCTCCTACGGGGGGAACGAACACAGGGCAAGCCCTCCCCTCGAGCAGTACTTC. The rearrangement uses TRBV6-2 or TRBV6-3 and TRBJ2-7, with D perhaps matching TRBD2 (7 bases). The CDR3 covers 20 residues. V lost 8 bases and J lost 6, with 38 bases in between. The germline V gene encodes CDR1 MNHEY and CDR2 SVGEGT.

This clonotype was seen a handful of times. This chain uses TRBV6-5 with TRBJ2-7, with TRBD2 matching over 11 bases. In germline, CDR1 is MNHEY, CDR2 SVGAGI. The ends lost 3 bases at V and 4 bases at J; junction bases unmatched: 8. The CDR3 spans 16 residues. In DNA, the CDR3 is TGTGCCAGCAGTTATACCGGGACTAGCGGACTTTACGAGCAGTACTTC. Its protein is CASSYTGTSGLYEQYF.

This clonotype was seen a handful of times. This chain joins TRBV11-2 and TRBJ2-7; D uncertain. CDR3 size: 15 residues. The germline V gene encodes CDR1 SGHAT and CDR2 FQNNGV. With 4 bases removed from V and 1 base from J, the gap between germline ends came to 14 bases. The chain's CDR3 is CASSSLGQKSYEQYF. The CDR3 DNA reads as TGTGCCAGCAGCTCCCTGGGCCAAAAATCCTACGAGCAGTACTTC.

Many counts were recorded for this clonotype. This chain links TRBV28 with TRBJ2-6; the D gene could be TRBD1 or TRBD2 (6 bases each). V shed 5 bases and J shed 0 bases, with 14 bases lying between them. Per germline, CDR1 MDHEN and CDR2 SYDVKM. This CDR3 region has 17 residues. CDR3 in DNA: TGTGCCAGCAGTGGTGGAGGGGGGTACTCTGGGGCCAACGTCCTGACTTTC. The encoded protein is CASSGGGGYSGANVLTF.

This chain joins TRBV7-8 and TRBJ2-2; the D gene is possibly TRBD1 (5 bases). V gave up 2 bases and J gave up 6 bases, with 10 bases separating them. This CDR3 contains 14 residues. Germline CDR1 SGHVS, CDR2 FQNEAQ. CDR3 DNA: TGTGCCAGCAGCTTATTCTGGGGCTCCGGGGAGCTGTTTTTT. Protein product: CASSLFWGSGELFF.

The chain couples TRBV4-2 to TRBJ2-1; no clear D. CDR1 is LGHNA and CDR2 is YNFKEQ in the germline V gene. Between the trimmed V and J ends, which lost 1 base and 15 bases, there was a span of 19 bases. CDR3 length: 14 amino acids. Here the CDR3 DNA reads TGTGCCAGCAGCCAAGGAGAACGGGCCTCGACCCCGTTCTTC. The encoded protein is CASSQGERASTPFF.

This clonotype was picked up many times. This chain connects TRBV20-1 to TRBJ2-7; D remains unclear. This CDR3 region has 16 residues. V gave up 5 bases and J gave up 0 bases, with 20 bases separating them. Germline V gene data show CDR1 as DFQATT and CDR2 as SNEGSKA (reference sequence). The CDR3 DNA is TGCAGTGCTGAATTTATTCCAAGGGTGGGCTCCTACGAGCAGTACTTC. This translates into CSAEFIPRVGSYEQYF.

In this sample, this clonotype turned up many times. The V and J genes are TRBV11-2 and TRBJ2-3; the D gene is possibly TRBD2 (7 bases). The CDR3 sequence is 17 residues long. Germline values: CDR1 SGHAT, CDR2 FQNNGV. V was cut by 4 bases and J by 1 base, with 18 bases left in between. For the CDR3, the DNA is TGTGCCAGCAGCTCGTCGGGGGGCGATGGTGGCACAGATACGCAGTATTTT. Protein: CASSSSGGDGGTDTQYF. Drawing the rest from reference TRBV11-2 and TRBJ2-3, the complete variable domain is EAGVAQSPRYKIIEKRQSVAFWCNPISGHATLYWYQQILGQGPKLLIQFQNNGVVDDSQLPKDRFSAERLKGVDSTLKIQPAKLEDSAVYLCASSSSGGDGGTDTQYFGPGTRLTVL.

This clonotype was detected many times. The chain couples TRBV24-1 to TRBJ1-2; perhaps TRBD1 as D (5 bases). Germline V CDR1 and CDR2: KGHDR, SFDVKD. The CDR3 contains 14 residues. With 2 bases removed from V and 2 bases from J, the gap between germline ends came to 8 bases. The CDR3 DNA sequence: TGTGCCACCAGTGATTCGACAGCAAACTATGGCTACACCTTC. Translation: CATSDSTANYGYTF.

The chain recombines TRBV20-1 with TRBJ1-1; D possibly corresponds to TRBD1 (6 bases). The germline V and J ends were trimmed by 5 bases and 3 bases, with 16 bases remaining between them. Germline V gene data show CDR1 as DFQATT and CDR2 as SNEGSKA (reference sequence). The CDR3 has 14 residues. CDR3 DNA sequence: TGCAGTGCTTACACAGGGAGGGGTGACACTGAAGCTTTCTTT. It codes for CSAYTGRGDTEAFF.

V usage is TRBV6-5 and J usage is TRBJ2-1, with 7 bases identical to TRBD1. J gave up 6 bases and V 0 bases, and 8 bases lay outside the gene matches. Germline V gene sequence: CDR1 MNHEY, CDR2 SVGAGI. The CDR3 totals 16 residues. The CDR3 DNA follows: TGTGCCAGCAGTTACTCGGGCAGGGGGTTAATCAATGAGCAGTTCTTC. Amino acid sequence: CASSYSGRGLINEQFF.

The table lists this clonotype with a few counts. The rearrangement joins TRBV28 to TRBJ1-6; D unresolved. The CDR3 contains 13 residues. The germline gives CDR1 MDHEN, CDR2 SYDVKM. V lost 6 bases and J 7 bases, leaving 10 bases between the germline ends. As DNA, the CDR3 is TGTGCCAGCAGGAAGGAACCAAATTCACCCCTCCACTTT. Translation: CASRKEPNSPLHF. Supplemented by reference TRBV28 and TRBJ1-6, the full variable domain reads DVKVTQSSRYLVKRTGEKVFLECVQDMDHENMFWYRQDPGLGLRLIYFSYDVKMKEKGDIPEGYSVSREKKERFSLILESASTNQTSMYLCASRKEPNSPLHFGNGTRLTVT.

This clonotype came up a few times. The rearrangement joins TRBV28 to TRBJ2-7; D might be TRBD2 (6 bases). With 7 bases removed from V and 4 bases from J, the gap between germline ends came to 20 bases. Germline V gives CDR1 MDHEN, CDR2 SYDVKM. The CDR3 length is 15 residues. The CDR3 DNA reads TGTGCCAGCAACCTGGCGCCGGGGGTGGGGTACGAGCAGTACTTC. Translating gives CASNLAPGVGYEQYF.

This clonotype has a count of ten or more. The chain links TRBV13 to TRBJ2-1, with 7 nucleotides matching TRBD2. From germline, CDR1 is PRHDT and CDR2 FYEKMQ (reference sequence). The CDR3 is 13 residues long. V shed 3 bases and J 6 bases; nucleotides not matched to a gene: 2. CDR3 loop: CASSFASGNEQFF. The CDR3 region has the DNA TGTGCCAGCAGCTTTGCTAGCGGCAATGAGCAGTTCTTC.

The chain joins TRBV24-1 to TRBJ2-5; D call uncertain. CDR1 KGHDR and CDR2 SFDVKD come from the germline V gene. Trimming took 2 bases from V and 5 from J, leaving 8 bases between them. The CDR3 totals 13 residues. CDR3 nucleotide sequence: TGTGCCACCAGTGATTACAATGGGGAGACCCAGTACTTC. Translating it yields CATSDYNGETQYF.

This clonotype was observed many times. The J gene is TRBJ1-2, the V gene TRBV14, with 7 nucleotides matching TRBD1. CDR1 is SGHDN and CDR2 is FVKESK in the germline V gene. This CDR3 is built from 15 residues. Trimming took 1 base from V and 5 from J; bases not matched to a gene: 7. The CDR3 DNA is TGTGCCAGCAGCCAAGTGGAGGGGGCGAGATATGGCTACACCTTC. Translation gives CASSQVEGARYGYTF.

This clonotype was counted only a few times. The chain employs TRBV5-1 and TRBJ1-4, with D unclear. Germline-derived CDR1 and CDR2 are SGHRS and YFSETQ. The CDR3 is 14 residues long. Trimming shortened V by 4 bases and J by 4 bases, and 11 bases separated the two germline ends. DNA of the CDR3: TGCGCCAGCAGCCGGGAACAGAATAATGAAAAACTGTTTTTT. Translation: CASSREQNNEKLFF.

The chain recombines TRBV20-1 with TRBJ1-5; possibly TRBD1 for D (6 bases). CDR1 and CDR2 (germline): DFQATT, SNEGSKA (reference sequence). Trimming left V 6 bases short and J 8 bases short, with 23 bases between. This CDR3 region has 15 residues. The CDR3 DNA reads as TGCAGTGCAAAAAGGTCCCGGGGAGGGGGAGAGCCCCAGCATTTT. This gives the protein CSAKRSRGGGEPQHF.

This clonotype turned up a few times. The chain combines TRBV29-1 with TRBJ1-2, with D unclear. This CDR3 comprises 13 residues. Germline V lookup: CDR1 SQVTM, CDR2 ANQGSEA. V was pared by 1 base and J by 7 bases, with 13 bases between. CDR3 region: CSVEGQREGGYTF. In DNA form, the CDR3 reads TGCAGCGTTGAAGGCCAAAGGGAGGGTGGCTACACCTTC.

This chain uses TRBV5-1 with TRBJ1-2; the D is unclear. The CDR3 is made up of 14 amino acids. The V end lost 0 bases, the J end lost 8 bases, and 14 bases lay between the germline ends. Germline loops: CDR1 SGHRS, CDR2 YFSETQ. The DNA for the CDR3 is TGCGCCAGCAGCTTGGATTTTGGCCTTGGAGGCTACACCTTC. This encodes CASSLDFGLGGYTF.

This clonotype was found many times. The chain joins TRBV3-1 to TRBJ2-7; D assignment may be TRBD1 or TRBD2 (5 bases each). V was pared by 2 bases and J by 6 bases, with 17 bases between. CDR1 and CDR2 (germline): LGHDT, YNNKEL (reference sequence). This CDR3 is 15 amino acids long. CDR3 in DNA: TGTGCCAGCAGCCAAAGAGGGGCGCCCTTGGGCGAGCAGTACTTC. It codes for CASSQRGAPLGEQYF.

About this clonotype itself: A much larger clone lies one base from this, so it may be a read error. The J gene is TRBJ1-1, the V gene TRBV15; 10 nucleotides line up with TRBD1. Germline V gene sequence: CDR1 LNHNV, CDR2 YYDKDF (reference sequence). The CDR3 totals 12 residues. Losses at the gene ends were 3 bases for V and 13 bases for J; bases not matched to a gene: 5. The CDR3, as DNA: TGTGCCACCAGCAGGGACAGGGGGGGAGTTTTCTTT. Residues: CATSRDRGGVFF.

A few counts support this clonotype. This chain uses TRBV10-3 with TRBJ2-3; TRBD2 might be the D (5 bases). The germline CDR1 and CDR2 sequences are ENHRY and SYGVKD. Trimming removed 6 bases from V and 1 base from J, with 11 bases in between. This CDR3 is 14 amino acids long. The CDR3 DNA reads as TGTGCCATCAGACCCCTACTAGGCACAGATACGCAGTATTTT. Translation: CAIRPLLGTDTQYF.